This TCR beta chain was sequenced for a study of shared clonotypes between healthy human individuals. The donor population consisted of healthy HIV-negative adults with no recent acute infections or vaccinations. Division of CD4+ cells produced a CD45RA+ naive subset and a CD45RA-negative memory subset. Trimming took 8 bases from V and 5 from J; bases not matched to a gene: 3. The CDR3 runs 15 residues. CDR1 is MDHEN and CDR2 is SYDVKM in the germline V gene. Once extracted for a subset, genomic DNA was divided evenly among several immunoSEQ plates. Replicate sorted-subset PCRs were loaded with roughly 200 ng DNA, 31,000 or so T cell genomes. Produced via immunoSEQ multiplex PCR; TCRdb's table is partial and in-frame only. This sample has hundreds of thousands of clones; approximately 79% occur once, and the top ten carry 1.5% to 2%.

The receptor's source is a woman aged 25 to 45 in good health. This chain uses TRBV28 with TRBJ2-2; 15 bases match TRBD2. Sequenced sample: memory CD4+ T cells sorted from blood. Documented subset: CD45RA-negative fraction. The CDR3 loop is CASRTSGRDTGELFF. CDR3 in DNA: TGTGCCAGCCGGACTAGCGGGAGGGATACCGGGGAGCTGTTTTTT.